This entry concerns a single T cell receptor (beta chain). V lost 3 bases and J lost 5, with 13 bases in between. CDR1 and CDR2 (germline): SGHNT, YYREEE (reference sequence). This CDR3 spans 14 amino acids. Assay: immunoSEQ multiplex PCR; the TCRdb copy retains only in-frame clones and omits some. The table lists about 86,000 clones, approximately 92% of them singletons. The record originates from a study of OX40 agonist ivuxolimab in advanced cancers. The receptor was isolated from an adult with an advanced solid tumor such as melanoma, head and neck, liver or kidney cancer. The gene calls are TRBV5-4 and TRBJ2-3; D possibly uses TRBD1 or TRBD2 (5 bases each). The sample in question was CD4+ or CD8+ T cells sorted from blood, obtained in a trial of the OX40 agonist ivuxolimab. CDR3 in amino acids: CASSSRGTIDTQYF. The CDR3 region has the DNA TGTGCCAGCAGCTCCCGGGGCACCATAGATACGCAGTATTTT. Combining the CDR3 with reference TRBV5-4 and TRBJ2-3 gives the whole variable domain ETGVTQSPTHLIKTRGQQVTLRCSSQSGHNTVSWYQQALGQGPQFIFQYYREEENGRGNFPPRFSGLQFPNYSSELNVNALELDDSALYLCASSSRGTIDTQYFGPGTRLTVL.